This TCR beta chain emerged from a study of cytomegalovirus exposure and HLA in healthy donors. Broader study findings: The classifier reportedly diagnosed cytomegalovirus status with high specificity and sensitivity.

Using immunoSEQ multiplex PCR, the repertoire was profiled, and TCRdb retains in-frame clones only, with some absent. The repertoire holds some 110,000 clones, about 87% seen once, with approximately 2% in the top ten. The CDR3 has 14 residues. Germline assignment: CDR1 MNHNS and CDR2 SASEGT. V was cut by 5 bases and J by 5 bases, with 12 bases left in between. On this clone itself: The antigen is not known.

The chain employs TRBV6-1 and TRBJ1-4; TRBD1 is a possible D gene (6 bases). This receptor was taken from a man aged 18 to 29 in good health and CMV-seronegative. Sequencing was done on a sample of PBMCs. CDR3 nucleotides: TGTGCCAGCAGTCTAACAGGGCGCAATGAAAAACTGTTTTTT. Amino acid sequence: CASSLTGRNEKLFF.